The TCR beta chain under discussion was sequenced for a study of blood T cell repertoires in COVID-19. Study information: Acute and convalescent COVID-19 specimens originated in the United States, Italy and Spain. T cells, B-cell-depleted T cells, or PBMCs supplied cDNA or gDNA.

The CDR3 is 15 residues long. Germline CDR1 and CDR2: MNHEY and SVGEGT. The ends lost 2 bases at V and 1 base at J; junction bases unmatched: 4. In the original analysis: From reference gene primer amplification, estimates of nucleated cell counts were derived. This table comes from immunoSEQ multiplex PCR, and its TCRdb copy is limited to in-frame clones, with some not included. V and J calls plus clone size are reproduced from that table; the DNA served to infer D and trimming. Here the sample spans 65,000 to 70,000 clones, approximately 86% being singletons. This TCR was sampled from a man at least 80 years old with active COVID-19. The chain links TRBV6-2 or TRBV6-3 to TRBJ2-7; 8 bases map to TRBD2. Sequencing input: peripheral blood. Here the CDR3 DNA reads TGTGCCAGCAGTTACCAGCGGGGGAAGTCCTACGAGCAGTACTTC. This gives the protein CASSYQRGKSYEQYF.